This TCR beta chain was sequenced during a study of early T cells in non-severe SARS-CoV-2 infection. On the study more broadly: It was bulk RNA from unsorted whole blood that was sequenced, and the chains were unpaired.

Individually, cDNA molecules had unique molecular identifiers attached to them. TCRdb used MiXCR to reprocess the 5' RACE reads, holding one entry per CDR3 protein. This table has roughly 35,000 distinct CDR3 sequences, roughly 9.3% appearing once. Whole-study results and caveats: Matching against VDJdb likely underestimated virus-specific expansions, favoring anti-spike CD8.

The CDR3 spans 15 residues. V shed 2 bases and J shed 0 bases, with 5 bases lying between them. This clonotype has more than one count but fewer than ten. Its antigen is unidentified. The V gene is TRBV12-3 or TRBV12-4, the J gene TRBJ1-6, with no clear D. The receptor was derived from an adult who was a healthcare worker with PCR-confirmed SARS-CoV-2 infection or an uninfected control (not recorded which). Sequencing was carried out using whole blood. The CDR3: CASSLTDSYNSPLHF. The CDR3 nucleotides are TGTGCCAGCAGTTTAACCGACTCCTATAATTCACCCCTCCACTTT.